These T cell receptor beta chains were read from a single sample in a study of PD-L1 blockade in urothelial cancer. Profiling relied on immunoSEQ multiplex PCR, and the TCRdb table lists in-frame clones only, not all of them. The repertoire consists of about 50,000 clones, with around four fifths occurring once and the leading ten covering around 3.1%. This specimen consisted of PBMCs, obtained around atezolizumab (anti-PD-L1) treatment. Source of these receptors: a man between 65 and 79 years old with urothelial cancer. Each CDR3 is given with its conserved first and last residue. The D gene is left open where the match is weak. A row's size may be missing; if present it is once, few, many or a size class.

d_call clone_size j_call cdr3_length v_call cdr3_aa cdr3_nt
. . TRBJ2-3 12 TRBV9 CASSISTGTQYF TGTGCCAGCAGCATCAGCACAGGGACGCAGTATTTT
. few TRBJ2-2 13 TRBV18 CASPRENTGELFF TGTGCCAGCCCCAGGGAGAACACCGGGGAGCTGTTTTTT
TRBD1 . TRBJ1-2 15 TRBV28 CASRLPGQGYYGYTF TGTGCCAGCAGATTACCGGGACAGGGGTACTATGGCTACACCTTC
. . TRBJ2-5 13 TRBV7-3 CASSLTLAETQYF TGTGCCAGCAGCTTAACCCTAGCCGAGACCCAGTACTTC
TRBD1 . TRBJ1-1 12 TRBV7-8 CASSLSQGVAFF TGTGCCAGCAGCTTAAGTCAGGGGGTCGCTTTCTTT
. few TRBJ1-2 14 TRBV4-1 CASSQGPGDYGYTF TGCGCCAGCAGCCAGGGCCCTGGCGACTATGGCTACACCTTC
TRBD2 . TRBJ2-7 14 TRBV6-5 CASSRGGLEPEQYF TGTGCCAGCAGCCGGGGGGGACTTGAGCCCGAGCAGTACTTC
TRBD1 . TRBJ2-2 14 TRBV29-1 CSVGQGATPGELFF TGCAGCGTCGGACAGGGGGCCACTCCCGGGGAGCTGTTTTTT
. . TRBJ2-2 14 TRBV4-3 CASSQERRIRELFF TGCGCCAGCAGCCAAGAACGGAGAATTAGGGAGCTGTTTTTT
. . TRBJ1-4 16 TRBV7-2 CASSASGRPTNEKLFF TGTGCCAGCAGCGCTTCTGGGCGTCCAACTAATGAAAAACTGTTTTTT
. . TRBJ2-7 16 TRBV21-1 CASSRNAGQVSYEQYF TGTGCCAGCAGCAGAAACGCGGGACAGGTCTCCTACGAGCAGTACTTC
. . TRBJ1-4 16 TRBV28 CASSLGGYATNEKLFF TGTGCCAGCAGTTTGGGAGGATACGCAACTAATGAAAAACTGTTTTTT
. . TRBJ2-3 14 TRBV9 CASSPRTTTDTQYF TGTGCCAGCAGCCCGCGGACAACTACAGATACGCAGTATTTT
. . TRBJ2-1 12 TRBV11-1 CASSPTRNEQFF TGTGCCAGCAGCCCTACTCGCAATGAGCAGTTCTTC
. . TRBJ1-2 14 TRBV9 CASSSWTANYGYTF TGTGCCAGCAGCTCTTGGACAGCTAACTATGGCTACACCTTC
. few TRBJ2-7 11 TRBV7-9 CASSPAYEQYF TGTGCCAGCAGCCCCGCCTACGAGCAGTACTTC
. once TRBJ2-2 13 TRBV28 CASIQPNTGELFF TGTGCCAGCATACAGCCGAACACCGGGGAGCTGTTTTTT
TRBD1 . TRBJ1-2 16 TRBV18 CASSPAPQGYDYGYTF TGTGCCAGCTCACCGGCCCCACAGGGGTACGACTATGGCTACACCTTC
. . TRBJ2-7 16 TRBV14 CASSHQGNRVSYEQYF TGTGCCAGCAGCCACCAGGGCAACAGAGTAAGCTACGAGCAGTACTTC
. once TRBJ1-1 14 TRBV27 CASSPLRGGTEAFF TGTGCCAGCAGTCCGCTGAGGGGGGGCACTGAAGCTTTCTTT
TRBD1 . TRBJ2-5 15 TRBV5-1 CASSETGTGLKTQYF TGCGCCAGCAGCGAAACCGGGACAGGGTTGAAGACCCAGTACTTC
. . TRBJ1-5 15 TRBV6-5 CASSPTETGNQPQHF TGTGCCAGCAGTCCGACAGAGACGGGCAATCAGCCCCAGCATTTT
TRBD2 . TRBJ2-3 16 TRBV6-4 CASSVSSGGRADTQYF TGTGCCAGCAGTGTCTCCTCTGGCGGGAGGGCCGATACGCAGTATTTT
TRBD1 . TRBJ1-2 14 TRBV6-5 CASSYKGQGYGYTF TGTGCCAGCAGTTACAAAGGACAGGGCTATGGCTACACCTTC
. . TRBJ1-2 14 TRBV19 CASSILGTLYGYTF TGTGCCAGTAGTATTTTGGGGACACTCTATGGCTACACCTTC
TRBD1 . TRBJ1-2 13 TRBV29-1 CSVEAGGEGGYTF TGCAGCGTTGAGGCAGGGGGAGAAGGTGGCTACACCTTC
TRBD1 . TRBJ2-2 17 TRBV7-2 CASSSSNRGRQRGQLFF TGTGCCAGCAGCTCGTCCAACAGGGGGAGACAAAGGGGGCAGCTGTTTTTT
TRBD1 . TRBJ1-1 15 TRBV7-8 CASSLFGQVSTEAFF TGTGCCAGCAGCCTCTTTGGACAGGTTTCCACTGAAGCTTTCTTT
. . TRBJ1-5 13 TRBV29-1 CSVEPSPGQPQHF TGCAGCGTTGAACCCTCCCCCGGGCAGCCCCAGCATTTT